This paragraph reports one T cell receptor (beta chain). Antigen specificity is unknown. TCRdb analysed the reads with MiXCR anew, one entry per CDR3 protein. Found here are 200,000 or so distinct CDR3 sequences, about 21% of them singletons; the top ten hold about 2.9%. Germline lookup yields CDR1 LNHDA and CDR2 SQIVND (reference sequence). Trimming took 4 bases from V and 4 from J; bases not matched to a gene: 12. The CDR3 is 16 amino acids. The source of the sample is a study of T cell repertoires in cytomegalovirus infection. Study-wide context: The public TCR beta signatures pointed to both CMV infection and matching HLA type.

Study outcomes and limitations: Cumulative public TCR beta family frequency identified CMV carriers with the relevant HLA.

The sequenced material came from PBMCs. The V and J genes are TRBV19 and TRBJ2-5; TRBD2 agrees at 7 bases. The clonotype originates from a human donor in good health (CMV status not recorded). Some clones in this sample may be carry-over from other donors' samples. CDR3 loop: CASSTKGGASGETQYF. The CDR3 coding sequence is TGTGCCAGTAGTACCAAGGGAGGGGCTTCGGGAGAGACCCAGTACTTC.